This T cell receptor beta chain originates from a study of PD-1 blockade in classical Hodgkin lymphoma. Across the whole study: Patients were treated with nivolumab at 3 mg/kg, and this was given intravenously every 2 weeks.

This CDR3 contains 12 residues. Germline V gene sequence: CDR1 KGHSH, CDR2 LQKENI. V dropped 3 bases and J dropped 8 bases, with 8 bases sitting between them. The data were produced by immunoSEQ multiplex PCR, yet TCRdb's version contains in-frame clones alone and is incomplete. The table has approximately 20,000 clones, over 80% seen once. Specified time point: cycle 4 day 1 (C4D1), after 5 to 7 weeks of nivolumab. No patient escaped relapse after autologous stem cell transplantation, and brentuximab vedotin exposure varied. The authors purified CD4+ T cells from thawed PBMCs by magnetic negative selection. Complete response, partial response or progressive disease constituted the best responses recorded.

The sequence was obtained from a human donor with classical Hodgkin lymphoma. The specimen was CD4+ T cells from blood, collected before the fourth cycle of nivolumab. The V gene is TRBV18, the J gene TRBJ2-1; maybe TRBD2 (5 bases). The CDR3 DNA reads TGTGCCAGCTCACCCCAGAGGGATGAGCAGTTCTTC. It is translated as CASSPQRDEQFF. The full variable domain, in which reference TRBV18 and TRBJ2-1 provide the parts outside the CDR3, is NAGVMQNPRHLVRRRGQEARLRCSPMKGHSHVYWYRQLPEEGLKFMVYLQKENIIDESGMPKERFSAEFPKEGPSILRIQQVVRGDSAAYFCASSPQRDEQFFGPGTRLTVL.